This T cell receptor beta chain was found in a study of T cells after yellow fever vaccination. Study-wide results and limits: Although most clonotypes did not, a small share appeared in both CD4 and CD8 compartments. Peaking faster, on day 5 versus 15, the secondary response was nonetheless weaker.

Each CDR3 protein gets one entry after TCRdb re-called the 5' RACE reads with MiXCR. This sample has about 12,000 distinct CDR3 sequences, with 5.8% found just once. Germline V gene data show CDR1 as SQVTM and CDR2 as ANQGSEA. V gave up 0 bases and J gave up 6 bases, with 6 bases separating them. The CDR3 runs to 11 residues. This clonotype is medium-sized (0.01 to 0.1%) in the sample. V and J are TRBV29-1 and TRBJ2-7; D ambiguous. This clonotype was obtained from a man aged 25 to 40 who received the YFV17D yellow fever vaccine. Sequenced here: PBMCs, either bulk or a sorted T-cell subset (CD4+, CD8+, memory, or dextramer-sorted; not recorded which), sampled on the day of the yellow fever booster vaccination. CDR3 DNA sequence: TGCAGCGTTGAAGATCCTATCGAGCAGTACTTC. This codes for CSVEDPIEQYF.